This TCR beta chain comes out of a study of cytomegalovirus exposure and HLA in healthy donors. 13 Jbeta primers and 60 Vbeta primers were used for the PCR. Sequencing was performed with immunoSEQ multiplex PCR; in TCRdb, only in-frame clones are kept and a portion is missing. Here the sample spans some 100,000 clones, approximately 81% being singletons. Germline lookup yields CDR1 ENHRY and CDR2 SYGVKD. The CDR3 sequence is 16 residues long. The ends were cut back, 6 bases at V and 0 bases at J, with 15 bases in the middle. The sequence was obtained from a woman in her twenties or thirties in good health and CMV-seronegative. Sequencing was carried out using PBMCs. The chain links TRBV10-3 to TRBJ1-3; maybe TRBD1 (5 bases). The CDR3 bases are TGTGCCATCAGAGATCCGGGACTTTCCTCTGGAAACACCATATATTTT. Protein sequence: CAIRDPGLSSGNTIYF.